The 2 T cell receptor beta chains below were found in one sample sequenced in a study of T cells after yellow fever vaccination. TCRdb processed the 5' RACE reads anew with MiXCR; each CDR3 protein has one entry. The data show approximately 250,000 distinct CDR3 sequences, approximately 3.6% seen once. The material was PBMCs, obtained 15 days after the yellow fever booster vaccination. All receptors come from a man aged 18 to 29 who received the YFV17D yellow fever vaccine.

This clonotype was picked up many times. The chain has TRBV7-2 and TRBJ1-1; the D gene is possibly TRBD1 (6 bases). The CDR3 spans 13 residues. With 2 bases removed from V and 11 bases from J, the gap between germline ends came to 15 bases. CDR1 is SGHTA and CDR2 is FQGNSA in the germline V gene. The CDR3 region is CASSLPGGRRAFF. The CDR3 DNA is TGTGCCAGCAGCTTACCGGGGGGCAGGCGGGCTTTCTTT.

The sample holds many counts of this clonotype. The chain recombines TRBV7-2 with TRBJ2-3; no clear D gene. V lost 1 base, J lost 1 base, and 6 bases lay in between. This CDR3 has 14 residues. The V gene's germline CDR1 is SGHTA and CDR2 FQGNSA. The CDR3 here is CASSLVWGTDTQYF. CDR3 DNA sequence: TGTGCCAGCAGCTTAGTTTGGGGCACAGATACGCAGTATTTT. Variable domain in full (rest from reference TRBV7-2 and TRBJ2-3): GAGVSQSPSNKVTEKGKDVELRCDPISGHTALYWYRQSLGQGLEFLIYFQGNSAPDKSGLPSDRFSAERTGGSVSTLTIQRTQQEDSAVYLCASSLVWGTDTQYFGPGTRLTVL.